The sequence of this T cell receptor beta chain was determined in a study of control samples from healthy donors and cancer patients. Sequencing was performed with immunoSEQ multiplex PCR; in TCRdb, only in-frame clones are kept and a portion is missing. The table has approximately 110,000 clones, approximately 90% seen once. Per the germline V gene, CDR1 is SGHVS and CDR2 is FQNEAQ. The CDR3 has 16 amino acids. V dropped 4 bases and J dropped 5; count of bases not matched to a gene: 7. Sequencing input: blood. This clonotype originated in a woman younger than 30 in good health. V and J are TRBV7-8 and TRBJ2-1, with 11 bases fitting TRBD2. The CDR3 is CASSYLAGGPHNEQFF. As DNA, the CDR3 is TGTGCCAGCAGCTACTTAGCGGGAGGGCCCCACAATGAGCAGTTCTTC.